Included here is one T cell receptor (beta chain) sequence, with context. In the same sample, other DNA sequences code for this CDR3. This sample is part of a study of blood T cell repertoires in COVID-19. The CDR3 consists of 11 residues. CDR1 DFQATT and CDR2 SNEGSKA come from the germline V gene (reference sequence). With 5 bases removed from V and 4 bases from J, the gap between germline ends came to 6 bases. How the authors handled the data: Nucleated cell number was recorded as an estimate derived from reference gene primer amplification. Assay used: immunoSEQ multiplex PCR; TCRdb lists only in-frame clones, some missing. For V, J and clone size, that table is used; D and trimming come from the DNA. The sample includes about 350,000 clones, 91% of them seen just once.

This sequence joins TRBV20-1 and TRBJ2-1; D is unresolved. The TCR was taken from a woman under 30 who had recovered from COVID-19. The sequenced sample consisted of peripheral blood. The CDR3 nucleotides are TGCAGTGCTGCCGAGTACAATGAGCAGTTCTTC. This gives the protein CSAAEYNEQFF.